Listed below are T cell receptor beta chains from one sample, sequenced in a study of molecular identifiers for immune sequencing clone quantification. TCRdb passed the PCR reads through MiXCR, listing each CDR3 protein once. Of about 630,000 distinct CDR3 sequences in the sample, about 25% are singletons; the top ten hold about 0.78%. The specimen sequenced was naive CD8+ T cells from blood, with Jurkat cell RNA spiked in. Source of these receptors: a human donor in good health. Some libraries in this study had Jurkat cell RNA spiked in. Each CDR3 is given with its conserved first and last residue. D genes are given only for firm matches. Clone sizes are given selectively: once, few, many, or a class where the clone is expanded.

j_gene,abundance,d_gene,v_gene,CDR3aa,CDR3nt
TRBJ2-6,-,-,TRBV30,CAWSVAAGANVLTF,TGTGCCTGGAGTGTGGCAGCTGGGGCCAACGTCCTGACTTTC
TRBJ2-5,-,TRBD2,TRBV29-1,CSVEDERPGLAGANFQEPQYF,TGCAGCGTTGAAGACGAAAGGCCGGGACTAGCGGGGGCTAATTTCCAAGAGCCCCAATACTTC
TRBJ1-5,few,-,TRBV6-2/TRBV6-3,CASSQQRSNQPQHF,TGTGCCAGCAGCCAACAGCGCTCCAATCAGCCCCAGCATTTT
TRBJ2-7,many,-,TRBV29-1,CSVAHEQYF,TGCAGCGTTGCCCACGAGCAGTACTTC
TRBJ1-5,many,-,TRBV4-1,CASSQELDIGPQHF,TGCGCCAGCAGCCAAGAGTTGGATATCGGGCCCCAGCATTTT
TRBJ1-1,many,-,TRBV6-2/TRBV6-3,CASSSLGQILKNTEAFF,TGTGCCAGCAGTTCGCTTGGACAGATACTAAAGAACACTGAAGCTTTCTTT
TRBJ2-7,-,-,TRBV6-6,CASSLLGTHYEQYF,TGTGCCAGCAGTCTCTTGGGGACACACTACGAGCAGTACTTC
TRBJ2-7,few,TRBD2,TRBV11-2,CASSLVAGDWDEQYF,TGTGCCAGCAGCTTAGTGGCGGGGGACTGGGACGAGCAGTACTTC
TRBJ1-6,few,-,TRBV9,CASSVGSVSYNSPLHF,TGTGCCAGCAGCGTAGGCTCGGTCTCCTATAATTCACCCCTCCACTTT
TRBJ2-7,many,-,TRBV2,CASGPGNRVEQYF,TGTGCCAGCGGGCCCGGGAACCGGGTCGAGCAGTACTTC
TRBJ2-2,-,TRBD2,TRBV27,CASSLSTSATGELFF,TGTGCCAGCAGTTTATCTACTAGCGCCACCGGGGAGCTGTTTTTT
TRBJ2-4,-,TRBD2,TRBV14,CASSQEGGQRGGTLARNIQYF,TGTGCCAGCAGCCAAGAAGGCGGTCAGCGGGGGGGGACTCTAGCCAGAAACATTCAGTACTTC
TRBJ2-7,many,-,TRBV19,CASSINPSGVEQYF,TGTGCCAGTAGTATAAACCCGAGCGGAGTCGAGCAGTACTTC
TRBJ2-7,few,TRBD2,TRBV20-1,CSARSRGGYEQYF,TGCAGTGCTCGGTCGCGGGGGGGCTACGAGCAGTACTTC
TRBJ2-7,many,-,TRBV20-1,CSARQGSYEQYF,TGCAGTGCTAGACAGGGATCTTACGAGCAGTACTTC
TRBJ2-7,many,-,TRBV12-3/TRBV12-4,CATQDSSYEQYF,TGTGCCACCCAGGACAGCTCCTACGAGCAGTACTTC
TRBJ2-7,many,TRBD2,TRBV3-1,CASSQTTSGTGGSSYEQYF,TGTGCCAGCAGCCAAACGACTAGCGGTACCGGGGGTAGCTCCTACGAGCAGTACTTC
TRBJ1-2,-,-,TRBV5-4,CASSLRQLDTGYTF,TGTGCCAGCAGCTTGAGGCAGTTGGATACTGGCTACACCTTC
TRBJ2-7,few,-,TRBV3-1,CASSWDLEGDEQYF,TGTGCCAGCAGCTGGGACCTCGAGGGCGACGAGCAGTACTTC
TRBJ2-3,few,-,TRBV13,CASSFSGVMTDAQYF,TGTGCCAGCAGCTTTTCGGGAGTGATGACAGATGCGCAGTATTTT
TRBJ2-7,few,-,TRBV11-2,CASSLWNEQYF,TGTGCCAGCAGCTTATGGAACGAGCAGTACTTC
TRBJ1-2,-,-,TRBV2,CASSETGVGRLTYGYTF,TGTGCCAGCAGTGAAACTGGAGTTGGCAGATTAACTTATGGCTACACCTTC
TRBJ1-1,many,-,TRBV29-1,CSVREGPTEAFF,TGCAGCGTTCGTGAGGGTCCCACTGAAGCTTTCTTT
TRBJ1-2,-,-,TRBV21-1,CASSKVTRTVHYGYTF,TGTGCCAGCAGCAAAGTCACTAGGACGGTGCACTATGGCTACACCTTC
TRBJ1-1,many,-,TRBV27,CASSFGGVPNTEAFF,TGTGCCAGCAGTTTCGGGGGGGTGCCGAACACTGAAGCTTTCTTT
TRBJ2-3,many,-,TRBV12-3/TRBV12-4,CASSSIGIEKDTQYF,TGTGCCAGCAGTTCGATAGGGATAGAGAAAGATACGCAGTATTTT
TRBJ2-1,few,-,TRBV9,CASSVTVSYNEQFF,TGTGCCAGCAGCGTTACGGTCTCCTACAATGAGCAGTTCTTC
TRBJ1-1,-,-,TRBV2,CASSEWRGGNTEAFF,TGTGCCAGCAGTGAATGGCGTGGGGGGAACACTGAAGCTTTCTTT
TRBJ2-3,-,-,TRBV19,CASSKKLSQRTDTQYF,TGTGCCAGTAGTAAGAAACTCTCCCAACGCACAGATACGCAGTATTTT
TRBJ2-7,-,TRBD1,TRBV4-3,CASSPGQGDFYEQYF,TGCGCCAGCAGCCCCGGACAGGGGGACTTCTACGAGCAGTACTTC
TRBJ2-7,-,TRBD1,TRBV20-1,CSARDRLWHRGYEQYF,TGCAGTGCTAGAGATCGGCTCTGGCACAGGGGCTACGAGCAGTACTTC
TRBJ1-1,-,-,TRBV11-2,CASSGTAGTTNTEAFF,TGTGCCAGCAGCGGGACTGCCGGGACAACTAACACTGAAGCTTTCTTT
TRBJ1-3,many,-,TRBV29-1,CSVEGGRDPGNTIYF,TGCAGCGTTGAAGGCGGCAGGGACCCTGGAAACACCATATATTTT
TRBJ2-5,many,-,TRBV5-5,CASSFLRDNQETQYF,TGTGCCAGCAGCTTCCTCCGAGACAACCAAGAGACCCAGTACTTC
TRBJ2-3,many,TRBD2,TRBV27,CASSSRAGLSTDTQYF,TGTGCCAGCAGTTCCCGAGCGGGACTTAGCACAGATACGCAGTATTTT
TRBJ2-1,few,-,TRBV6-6,CASSYSSGGGYNEQFF,TGTGCCAGCAGTTACTCGTCGGGGGGCGGCTACAATGAGCAGTTCTTC
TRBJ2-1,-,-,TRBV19,CASSINGYSITYNEQFF,TGTGCCAGTAGTATCAACGGGTATAGTATCACCTACAATGAGCAGTTCTTC
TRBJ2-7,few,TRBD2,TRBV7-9,CASSLPSGVNEQYF,TGTGCCAGCAGCTTACCCAGCGGGGTAAACGAGCAGTACTTC
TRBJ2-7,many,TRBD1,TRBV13,CASGLSDRGPGEQYF,TGTGCCAGCGGGCTTTCGGACAGGGGCCCAGGGGAGCAGTACTTC
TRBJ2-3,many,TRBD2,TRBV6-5,CASSQAGGTGVTQYF,TGTGCCAGCAGTCAAGCGGGGGGTACCGGGGTTACGCAGTATTTT
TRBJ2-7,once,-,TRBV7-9,CTSSFRGYEQYF,TGTACCAGCAGTTTTAGGGGGTATGAGCAGTACTTC